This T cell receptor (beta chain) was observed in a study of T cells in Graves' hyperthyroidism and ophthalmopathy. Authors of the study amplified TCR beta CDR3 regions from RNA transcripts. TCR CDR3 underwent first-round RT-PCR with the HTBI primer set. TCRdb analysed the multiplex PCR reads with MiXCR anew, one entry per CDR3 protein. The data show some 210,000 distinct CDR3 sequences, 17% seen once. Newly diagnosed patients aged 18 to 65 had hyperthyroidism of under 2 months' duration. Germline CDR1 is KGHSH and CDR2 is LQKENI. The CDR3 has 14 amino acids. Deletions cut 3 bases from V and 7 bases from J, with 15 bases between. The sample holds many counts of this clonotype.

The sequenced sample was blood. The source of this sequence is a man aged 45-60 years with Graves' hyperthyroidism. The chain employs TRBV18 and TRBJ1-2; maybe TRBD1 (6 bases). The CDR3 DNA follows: TGTGCCAGCTCACCGTCCGGGGGCCATGCTGGCTACACCTTC. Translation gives CASSPSGGHAGYTF.